A selection of T cell receptor beta chains follows, all from one sample in a study of T cell responses to AZD1222 COVID-19 vaccine. Sequenced by immunoSEQ multiplex PCR; TCRdb stores in-frame clones only, minus some. The sample includes 100,000 or so clones, more than 70% of them seen just once. The input for sequencing was peripheral blood, taken on day 0 of AZD1222 vaccination. Every receptor here comes from an adult in good health. The CDR3 runs from the conserved cysteine through the conserved F or W. A D gene is named only where the DNA matches it firmly. Some rows have no size entry. The others give once, few or many, or a class for an expanded clone.

cdr3_aa	cdr3_nt	clone_size	d_call	v_call	j_call
CASSEQAGQGAYQPQHF	TGTGCCAGCAGTGAACAAGCGGGACAGGGGGCTTATCAGCCCCAGCATTTT	.	TRBD1	TRBV6-1	TRBJ1-5
CASSPQGQFQPQHF	TGTGCCAGCAGCCCCCAGGGACAGTTTCAGCCCCAGCATTTT	.	TRBD1	TRBV6-2/TRBV6-3	TRBJ1-5
CASSVDLLRNTEAFF	TGTGCCAGCAGCGTAGACCTGCTGCGGAACACTGAAGCTTTCTTT	.	.	TRBV9	TRBJ1-1
CASSSTGVSYNEQFF	TGTGCCAGCAGCTCGACAGGAGTCTCCTACAATGAGCAGTTCTTC	.	.	TRBV7-9	TRBJ2-1
CASSRTGDSNEKLFF	TGCGCCAGCAGTCGGACAGGGGATTCTAATGAAAAACTGTTTTTT	.	TRBD1	TRBV5-1	TRBJ1-4
CASSVDGAGQPQHF	TGTGCCAGCAGCGTAGATGGGGCAGGACAGCCCCAGCATTTT	once	.	TRBV9	TRBJ1-5
CASSLAQDSPLHF	TGTGCCAGCAGCTTAGCCCAGGACTCACCCCTCCACTTT	.	.	TRBV7-2	TRBJ1-6
CASATGAVTNEKLFF	TGCGCCAGCGCTACCGGAGCGGTAACTAATGAAAAACTGTTTTTT	.	.	TRBV5-1	TRBJ1-4
CASSSGLNSGNTIYF	TGTGCCAGCTCCTCGGGACTGAACTCTGGAAACACCATATATTTT	.	.	TRBV18	TRBJ1-3
CASSPPSSNEQFF	TGTGCCAGCAGCCCCCCATCCTCAAATGAGCAGTTCTTC	.	.	TRBV7-9	TRBJ2-1
CASRLTVYGENTEAFF	TGTGCAAGTCGCTTAACGGTTTACGGCGAGAACACTGAAGCTTTCTTT	.	.	TRBV12-2	TRBJ1-1
CASSPPTLETQYF	TGTGCCAGCTCACCACCAACTTTAGAGACCCAGTACTTC	.	.	TRBV18	TRBJ2-5
CASSQTYQPGNTIYF	TGTGCCAGCAGCCAAACTTATCAGCCTGGAAACACCATATATTTT	.	.	TRBV7-2	TRBJ1-3
CASSPVPRMNTEAFF	TGTGCCAGTAGTCCTGTGCCAAGAATGAACACTGAAGCTTTCTTT	.	.	TRBV19	TRBJ1-1
CASGSAGSGTDTQYF	TGTGCCAGCGGTTCGGCGGGCAGTGGCACAGATACGCAGTATTTT	.	.	TRBV7-9	TRBJ2-3
CATSRDLVFQGGSEAFF	TGTGCCACCAGCAGAGATCTTGTCTTCCAGGGGGGTTCTGAAGCTTTCTTT	once	TRBD1	TRBV15	TRBJ1-1
CASSQGSQGYSPLHF	TGTGCCAGCAGCCAAGGCTCTCAGGGGTATTCACCCCTCCACTTT	.	.	TRBV3-1/TRBV3-2	TRBJ1-6
CASSRGTSAYEQYF	TGTGCCAGTAGTCGCGGGACTAGCGCCTACGAGCAGTACTTC	.	TRBD2	TRBV19	TRBJ2-7
CASSLWGRRGTEAFF	TGTGCCAGCAGCTTATGGGGGCGACGGGGGACTGAAGCTTTCTTT	few	.	TRBV11-2	TRBJ1-1
CATSRDTGAKDTQYF	TGTGCCACCAGCAGAGATACGGGGGCGAAAGATACGCAGTATTTT	.	.	TRBV15	TRBJ2-3
CASSKGGYSNQPQHF	TGTGCCAGCAGCAAAGGGGGCTATAGCAATCAGCCCCAGCATTTT	.	TRBD1	TRBV28	TRBJ1-5
CASSRRNTGYNEQFF	TGTGCCAGCAGCCGACGCAATACAGGGTACAATGAGCAGTTCTTC	.	.	TRBV5-8	TRBJ2-1